This TCR beta chain was sequenced in a study of T cells in Graves' hyperthyroidism and ophthalmopathy (dated by TCRdb to about 2019). Regarding the complete study: Peripheral blood was collected at initial diagnosis, before any treatment. To identify TCR V-J signatures that set the groups apart, the researchers used a discovery cohort of 90 to 100 patients, made up of 40 to 45 with Graves' ophthalmopathy and around 58 with stable Graves' hyperthyroidism. An independent validation cohort of around 20 hyperthyroidism patients and approximately 15 patients who later progressed to ophthalmopathy tested prospective prediction of ophthalmopathy. The 100 discovery patients were divided at random into training and test sets in a 7:3 ratio. In addition, the study compared T-cell repertoires in thyroid tissue and in blood from about 6 Graves' hyperthyroidism patients. After blood sampling, hyperthyroidism patients were treated with methimazole at a starting dose of 30 mg daily, and ophthalmopathy patients were treated with high-dose intravenous methylprednisolone. The paper describes TCR Vbeta CDR3 sequencing of fewer than 150 peripheral blood samples, made up of 40 to 45 ophthalmopathy patients, around 73 hyperthyroidism patients and 17 progressor patients. Study-level results and caveats: In validation, progression to ophthalmopathy was predicted by the model with about 70% sensitivity and approximately 78% specificity, a median of roughly 6 months before onset. Blood samples also contained most of the expanded thyroid clonotypes (frequency above 0.001), which suggests that blood repertoires may reflect thyroid immune responses. No statistical method was used to fix the sample size in advance, and group allocation was not hidden from the investigators. A model built on a 13 V-J signature distinguished ophthalmopathy from stable hyperthyroidism, reaching 87.88% sensitivity and about 81% specificity in cross-validation and 80%/75% in testing.

This clonotype occurred a few times. The antigen it binds to is not known. Nothing much larger sits one base from this clone, and base qualities are not available. The CDR3, from cysteine to phenylalanine, totals 17 residues. The CDR3 DNA has 51 bases and is translated from base 1. V loses 2 bases at its end and J loses 5 bases; junction bases beyond the gene matches: 5. Via the germline V gene, CDR1 is ENHRY and CDR2 SYGVKD. Hyperthyroidism patients were newly diagnosed, with disease duration under 2 months, and aged 18 to 65 years. Patients with uncontrolled infections, other autoimmune diseases, pregnancy or lactation were excluded. Diagnoses were established on the basis of clinical symptoms, serum thyroxine and TRAb, thyroid ultrasound, and orbital computed tomography. For progressor patients, blood was drawn at the first diagnosis of hyperthyroidism, before any ophthalmopathy symptoms had appeared. PBMCs were separated from around 9.1 ml of fresh peripheral blood using Ficoll-Paque density gradient centrifugation. Progressor patients were first diagnosed with Graves' hyperthyroidism and then developed ophthalmopathy during follow-up. Total RNA was extracted using Trizol reagent, and RNA quality was assessed on an Agilent 2100 Bioanalyzer.

TCR beta CDR3 regions were amplified from RNA transcripts. The TCR CDR3 was subjected to a first round of RT-PCR using the HTBI primer set and the Qiagen OneStep RT-PCR kit. Libraries were constructed in a second round of multiplex PCR, after which size selection and purification were carried out. Paired-end sequencing of the libraries was performed with 100 bp reads on an Illumina HiSeq2000. The paper's data handling went like this. SOAPnuke was used to process the raw data, with reads discarded if the reads contained adapters or uncalled bases, had a mean Phred below 15, or lacked an exact constant-primer or identifier match. High-quality paired reads were merged using COPE v1.2.5, and each unique nucleotide sequence was defined as a clonotype. MiTCR v1.1 was used to align the clonotypes against IMGT TRBV, TRBD and TRBJ reference segments. The analysis included only V-J combinations with a frequency above 0.0001, which together covered more than 98% of the repertoires. The TCS score was defined as F50 (clonal expansion) divided by E x V (chaos), with BLOSUM62-based TCRdist calculated between CDR3 peptides within each V-J. Welch's t-statistics and random forest reduced approximately 520 V-J features to about 12, which were used in a naive Bayes classifier (R e1071). Using fastp trimming at Q25 and MiXCR clonotype assembly, TCRdb reanalyzed the public sequencing data and kept in-frame beta chains. CDR3 protein duplicates are merged, each entry listing the most common genes and DNA. These V and J calls derive from TCRdb rather than the authors' analysis. For this sample the table gives 250,000 to 300,000 distinct CDR3 sequences, of which 12% to 15% were detected only once. Jointly, the top ten make up roughly 31% of the sample.

This TCR came from a woman aged 45-65 years with Graves' hyperthyroidism that later progressed to Graves' ophthalmopathy. Input material: blood. Rearrangement joined TRBV10-3 to TRBJ2-2; 13 nucleotides in the junction match TRBD2. For the CDR3, the sequence is CAISEPTSGRGTGELFF. The DNA sequence follows: TGTGCCATCAGTGAGCCTACTAGCGGGAGGGGAACCGGGGAGCTGTTTTTT.